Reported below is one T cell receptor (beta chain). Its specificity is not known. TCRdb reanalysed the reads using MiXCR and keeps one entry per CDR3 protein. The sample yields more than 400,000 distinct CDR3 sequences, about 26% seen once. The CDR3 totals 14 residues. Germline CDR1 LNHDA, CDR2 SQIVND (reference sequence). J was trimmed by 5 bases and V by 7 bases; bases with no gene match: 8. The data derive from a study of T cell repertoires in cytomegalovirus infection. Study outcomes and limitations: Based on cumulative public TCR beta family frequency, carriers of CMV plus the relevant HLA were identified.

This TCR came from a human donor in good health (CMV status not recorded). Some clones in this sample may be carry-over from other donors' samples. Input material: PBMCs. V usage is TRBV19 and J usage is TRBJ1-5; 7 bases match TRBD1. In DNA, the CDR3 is TGTGCCAGTAACGGAGGGACAGTTTATCAGCCCCAGCATTTT. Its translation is CASNGGTVYQPQHF.